What follows are 6 T cell receptor beta chains derived from one specimen sequenced in a study of blood T cell repertoires in COVID-19. TCRdb's table, derived via immunoSEQ multiplex PCR, lists solely in-frame clones and lacks some. The sample comprises tens of thousands of clones, over 65% of which are singletons, and just over 2.5% rests with the top ten. Sequencing was carried out using peripheral blood. These receptors were obtained from a human donor with acute or convalescent COVID-19. The donor label of this sample is uncertain.

This clone is a singleton in its sample. The rearrangement links TRBV5-5 to TRBJ2-5; TRBD2 might be the D (6 bases). The CDR3 length is 13 residues. Germline assignment: CDR1 SGHKS and CDR2 YYEKEE (reference sequence). Trimming removed 5 bases from V and 4 bases from J, with 12 bases in between. The CDR3, as DNA: TGTGCCAGCAGTTTTGCGGGGCGAGAGACCCAGTACTTC. Protein: CASSFAGRETQYF.

Only a few counts were recorded for this clone. J is TRBJ1-6 and V is TRBV11-2; possibly TRBD1 for D (5 bases). V lost 3 bases to trimming and J lost 5 bases, with 8 bases between them. Germline CDR1 is SGHAT and CDR2 is FQNNGV. CDR3 length equals 14 residues. The DNA for the CDR3 is TGTGCCAGCAGCTTTCGGGGGGATAATTCACCCCTCCACTTT. It yields the protein CASSFRGDNSPLHF. Filled out from reference TRBV11-2 and TRBJ1-6, the complete variable domain reads EAGVAQSPRYKIIEKRQSVAFWCNPISGHATLYWYQQILGQGPKLLIQFQNNGVVDDSQLPKDRFSAERLKGVDSTLKIQPAKLEDSAVYLCASSFRGDNSPLHFGNGTRLTVT.

This clone was seen only once. The chain is built from TRBV7-2 and TRBJ2-4; 7 bases match TRBD1. The CDR3 totals 15 residues. Germline loops: CDR1 SGHTA, CDR2 FQGNSA. V lost 5 bases to trimming and J lost 8 bases; unmatched junction nucleotides: 12. CDR3 nucleotide sequence: TGTGCCAGCAGCCGGTTGGGACAGCGAGGAGACATTCAGTACTTC. It specifies CASSRLGQRGDIQYF. The complete variable domain, with remaining parts taken from reference TRBV7-2 and TRBJ2-4, reads GAGVSQSPSNKVTEKGKDVELRCDPISGHTALYWYRQSLGQGLEFLIYFQGNSAPDKSGLPSDRFSAERTGGSVSTLTIQRTQQEDSAVYLCASSRLGQRGDIQYFGAGTRLSVL.

This sequence joins TRBV7-8 and TRBJ1-4; 7 nucleotides agree with TRBD1. The V gene's germline CDR1 is SGHVS and CDR2 FQNEAQ. V trimming: 5 bases; J trimming: 8 bases; junction bases outside the gene matches: 17. The CDR3 loop spans 17 amino acids. The CDR3 DNA reads as TGTGCCAGCAGCAAAATAAATCCCGGGACAGTGGCCGAAAAACTGTTTTTT. Protein sequence: CASSKINPGTVAEKLFF.

This sequence joins TRBV9 and TRBJ2-1, with D possibly TRBD1 on 6 matching bases. Germline values: CDR1 SGDLS, CDR2 YYNGEE. The V gene lost 2 bases and the J gene lost 5 bases, with 20 bases spanning the gap. The CDR3 length is 17 residues. CDR3 in DNA: TGTGCCAGCAGCGTTTTTTTAGCGACAGGATTAAACAATGAGCAGTTCTTC. It specifies CASSVFLATGLNNEQFF.

J is TRBJ2-2 and V is TRBV28, with D possibly TRBD2 on 5 matching bases. Germline CDR1 is MDHEN and CDR2 is SYDVKM. Deletions cut 6 bases from V and 5 bases from J, with 13 bases between. The CDR3 loop spans 14 amino acids. The CDR3 bases are TGTGCCAGCAGAGTGCGTAGAGGGACCGGGGAGCTGTTTTTT. Protein: CASRVRRGTGELFF.